These 27 T cell receptor beta chains were sequenced from one sample in a study of CD8+CD57+ T cells in acquired aplastic anemia. The use of genomic DNA as template underpinned the TCR beta VDJ and CDR3 profiling. TCRdb passed the reads through MiXCR, listing each CDR3 protein once. The sample contains approximately 220,000 distinct CDR3 sequences, more than 40% of which appear only once. Flow cytometry had shown expanded CD8+CD57+ cells in the patients chosen for sequencing. Material: sorted CD4+, CD8+, or CD8+CD57+ T cells (not recorded which) from PBMCs. The receptor source for this set is a human donor with aplastic anemia.

This clonotype has more than one count but fewer than ten. The chain combines TRBV27 with TRBJ2-7; TRBD2 matches 9 bases. The trim removed 2 bases at V and 3 bases at J, leaving 14 bases unmatched. The germline V gene has CDR1 MNHEY and CDR2 SMNVEV (reference sequence). CDR3 length: 18 residues. CDR3: CASSLVFYAGGPIYEQYF. DNA of the CDR3: TGTGCCAGCAGTTTAGTATTCTATGCGGGAGGGCCCATCTACGAGCAGTACTTC.

This clonotype has a count of ten or more. The chain links TRBV13 to TRBJ2-1, with 11 bases matching TRBD2. V was clipped by 5 bases and J by 7 bases; unmatched bases: 4. The CDR3 is made up of 14 amino acids. From germline, CDR1 is PRHDT and CDR2 FYEKMQ (reference sequence). CDR3 DNA: TGTGCCAGCAGCGCCGGACTAGCGGGTAATGAGCAGTTCTTC. It yields the protein CASSAGLAGNEQFF.

J is TRBJ2-7 and V is TRBV7-8, with 7 bases matching TRBD2. V was pared by 1 base and J by 5 bases, with 8 bases of the junction left unmatched. Germline assignment: CDR1 SGHVS and CDR2 FQNEAQ. The CDR3 totals 15 residues. The CDR3 bases are TGTGCCAGCAGCTTAGACGGCGGGGGAGGGAACGAGCAGTACTTC. Its translation is CASSLDGGGGNEQYF.

This rearrangement joins TRBV7-2 to TRBJ2-7, with 9 bases lining up with TRBD1. Germline V gene lookup returns CDR1 SGHTA and CDR2 FQGNSA. V was clipped by 8 bases and J by 3 bases; unmatched bases: 5. The CDR3 spans 13 residues. This CDR3 is CASGTGTLYEQYF. In nucleotides, the CDR3 is TGTGCCAGCGGGACAGGGACCCTCTACGAGCAGTACTTC. Full variable domain (missing parts from reference TRBV7-2 and TRBJ2-7): GAGVSQSPSNKVTEKGKDVELRCDPISGHTALYWYRQSLGQGLEFLIYFQGNSAPDKSGLPSDRFSAERTGGSVSTLTIQRTQQEDSAVYLCASGTGTLYEQYFGPGTRLTVT.

In this sample, this clonotype turned up a few times. This may stem from a read error, because a much larger clone lies one nucleotide away. This chain connects TRBV4-3 to TRBJ1-2, with TRBD1 matching 7 bases. The CDR3 has 15 residues. V shed 1 base and J 2 bases; nucleotides not matched to a gene: 4. Germline-derived CDR1 and CDR2 are LGHNA and YSLEER. In nucleotides, the CDR3 is TGCGCCAGCAGCCAAGGGGCAGGGGGGAACTATGGCTACACCTTC. Translation: CASSQGAGGNYGYTF.

In this sample, this clonotype turned up many times. The chain joins TRBV5-6 to TRBJ2-7; D is undetermined. V lost 1 base, J lost 2 bases, and 10 bases lay in between. Looked up from germline, CDR1 is SGHDT and CDR2 is YYEEEE. The CDR3 consists of 14 residues. CDR3 amino acids: CASSLIEVPYEQYF. In DNA form, the CDR3 reads TGTGCCAGCAGCTTGATTGAAGTCCCCTACGAGCAGTACTTC.

Ten or more counts support this clonotype. The chain links TRBV20-1 to TRBJ2-7, with 10 positions matching TRBD2. The ends lost 1 base at V and 3 bases at J; junction bases unmatched: 6. CDR3 size: 15 residues. The V gene's germline CDR1 is DFQATT and CDR2 SNEGSKA (reference sequence). This CDR3 reads CSARVFLAGVYEQYF. CDR3 sequence (DNA): TGCAGTGCTAGAGTTTTCCTAGCGGGGGTCTACGAGCAGTACTTC.

This clonotype was detected a few times. V is TRBV9 and J is TRBJ2-7, with TRBD1 identical over 8 bases. The CDR3 runs 15 residues. Germline CDR1 and CDR2: SGDLS and YYNGEE. The junction had 7 bases not matched to a gene; V was cut back by 3 bases and J by 2 bases. CDR3 DNA: TGTGCCAGCAGCGGGGGGACAGGCCCAACCTACGAGCAGTACTTC. Its translation is CASSGGTGPTYEQYF.

Ten or more counts support this clonotype. The CDR3 DNA is TGCAGTGCTAGAGAAGGGGTCTCTAGCGTTTACTCCTACGAGCAGTACTTC. It is translated as CSAREGVSSVYSYEQYF. V gene TRBV20-1 combines with J gene TRBJ2-7, with a possible D match to TRBD2 (6 bases). Trimming left V 0 bases short and J 0 bases short, with 18 bases between. Germline values: CDR1 DFQATT, CDR2 SNEGSKA (reference sequence). CDR3 size: 17 residues.

This clonotype was recorded many times. The rearrangement links TRBV6-1 to TRBJ2-6, with no clear D. The V end was cut by 0 bases, the J end by 0 bases, with 0 bases between. Germline loops: CDR1 MNHNS, CDR2 SASEGT. There are 14 residues in the CDR3. CDR3 region: CASSEASGANVLTF. The CDR3 DNA sequence: TGTGCCAGCAGTGAAGCCTCTGGGGCCAACGTCCTGACTTTC.

About this clonotype: The junction departs from germline at one end; a sequencing error may be responsible. The CDR3 DNA reads TGTGCCAGCAGTTACTCTCGCCTCCTAAACTACGAGCAGTACTTC. Translating it yields CASSYSRLLNYEQYF. The J gene is TRBJ2-7, the V gene TRBV6-4; D unclear. Germline CDR1 reads MRHNA; CDR2 reads SNTAGT. The length of the CDR3 is 15 residues.

This clonotype was seen more than once but under ten times. The rearrangement links TRBV4-2 to TRBJ2-1, with TRBD1 matching over 9 bases. The V gene end was trimmed by 5 bases and the J gene end by 15 bases; junction bases not matched to a gene: 14. Germline CDR1 reads LGHNA; CDR2 reads YNFKEQ. The CDR3 is 14 residues long. CDR3 in DNA: TGTGCCAGCAGCAGAAGAGGGACAGGGCTCGTACGGTTCTTC. Amino acids: CASSRRGTGLVRFF.

This clonotype occurred many times. This chain connects TRBV24-1 to TRBJ2-1; TRBD1 agrees at 9 bases. The CDR3 extends over 15 amino acids. Looked up from germline, CDR1 is KGHDR and CDR2 is SFDVKD. The junction had 10 bases not matched to a gene; V was cut back by 4 bases and J by 10 bases. The CDR3 sequence: CATSDSPGTGQEQFF. CDR3 sequence (DNA): TGTGCCACCAGTGACAGTCCCGGGACAGGGCAGGAGCAGTTCTTC.

The rearrangement links TRBV2 to TRBJ2-3; TRBD2 agrees at 9 bases. This CDR3 is 15 amino acids long. CDR1 is SNHLY and CDR2 is FYNNEI in the germline V gene. The ends lost 3 bases at V and 8 bases at J; junction bases unmatched: 9. CDR3 nucleotide sequence: TGTGCCAGCAGTGAGGCTAGCGGGAAGCTCGGTACGCAGTATTTT. Amino acids: CASSEASGKLGTQYF.

This chain connects TRBV19 to TRBJ1-5; D is unclear. CDR3 size: 14 residues. The ends were cut back, 7 bases at V and 3 bases at J, with 13 bases in the middle. Germline V gene lookup returns CDR1 LNHDA and CDR2 SQIVND (reference sequence). For the CDR3, the DNA is TGTGCCAGTACCCCACGGGCCGACAATCAGCCCCAGCATTTT. It yields the protein CASTPRADNQPQHF.

This clonotype was counted ten times or more. The rearrangement joins TRBV7-9 to TRBJ1-3; unclear D gene. V lost 8 bases, J lost 0 bases, and 17 bases lay in between. The germline CDR1 and CDR2 sequences are SEHNR and FQNEAQ (reference sequence). The CDR3 runs to 16 residues. CDR3 sequence: CASQEFQTDSGNTIYF. For the CDR3, the DNA is TGTGCCAGCCAAGAATTTCAGACCGACTCTGGAAACACCATATATTTT.

J is TRBJ2-5 and V is TRBV4-2, with D unclear. The CDR3 is 9 residues long. Germline V gene sequence: CDR1 LGHNA, CDR2 YNFKEQ. Trimming shortened V by 3 bases and J by 11 bases, and 4 bases separated the two germline ends. This chain's CDR3 is CASSQGQYF. The CDR3 bases are TGTGCCAGCAGCCAGGGGCAGTACTTC.

The V gene is TRBV9, the J gene TRBJ1-2; D uncertain. CDR3 length: 15 amino acids. CDR1 SGDLS and CDR2 YYNGEE come from the germline V gene. V was clipped by 0 bases and J by 7 bases, with 16 bases between them. In DNA, the CDR3 is TGTGCCAGCAGCGTAGCTCTTCAGCATATGGGTGGCTACACCTTC. The encoded protein is CASSVALQHMGGYTF.

In its sample, this clonotype was seen many times. V and J are TRBV6-5 and TRBJ2-7; D is unresolved. CDR1 is MNHEY, CDR2 SVGAGI, per germline. The CDR3 sequence is 14 residues long. V was cut by 6 bases and J by 4 bases, with 16 bases left in between. In DNA, the CDR3 is TGTGCCAGCAGACCTCAGGTCGGAGTGTACGAGCAGTACTTC. Protein product: CASRPQVGVYEQYF.

The chain is built from TRBV2 and TRBJ2-7; D possibly corresponds to TRBD2 (6 bases). This CDR3 has 13 residues. V shed 7 bases and J shed 9 bases, with 19 bases lying between them. Germline V gives CDR1 SNHLY, CDR2 FYNNEI. This CDR3 is CASKSRRDSRQYF. CDR3 bases: TGTGCCAGCAAGAGCCGGAGGGATTCTCGGCAGTACTTC.

In regard to this clonotype: The junction differs from germline at one of its ends, possibly a read error. This sequence joins TRBV7-9 and TRBJ2-1; TRBD1 is a possible D gene (5 bases). This CDR3 comprises 14 residues. Germline CDR1 SEHNR, CDR2 FQNEAQ (reference sequence). CDR3 bases: TGTGCCAGCAGCAGTCAGGGAAGGAGCAATGAGCAGTCCTTC. This translates into CASSSQGRSNEQSF.

There are many counts of this clonotype. The V call is TRBV20-1, the J call TRBJ1-1; D uncertain. This CDR3 spans 13 amino acids. Trimming took 0 bases from V and 5 from J, leaving 10 bases between them. The V gene's germline CDR1 is DFQATT and CDR2 SNEGSKA (reference sequence). This chain's CDR3 is CSARDPGTTEAFF. CDR3 DNA sequence: TGCAGTGCTAGAGATCCAGGCACTACTGAAGCTTTCTTT.

This clonotype was observed at least ten times. The chain has TRBV2 and TRBJ2-7; either TRBD1 or TRBD2 may supply D (5 bases each). V lost 6 bases to trimming and J lost 6 bases, with 12 bases between them. The CDR3 runs to 12 residues. Germline values: CDR1 SNHLY, CDR2 FYNNEI. CDR3 sequence: CASRGTISEQYF. CDR3 nucleotide sequence: TGTGCCAGCAGAGGGACGATATCCGAGCAGTACTTC.

In this sample, this clonotype turned up many times. V usage is TRBV29-1 and J usage is TRBJ2-7; a possible D gene is TRBD1 (6 bases). CDR3 length: 16 amino acids. V lost 2 bases, J lost 4 bases, and 21 bases lay in between. CDR1 and CDR2 from the germline V gene are SQVTM and ANQGSEA. In DNA form, the CDR3 reads TGCAGCGTTGAACTGGTAGGGGGTTATGGTTGGTACGAGCAGTACTTC. Residues: CSVELVGGYGWYEQYF.

This clonotype was detected many times. The chain has TRBV6-4 and TRBJ2-2; no clear D gene. V was trimmed by 0 bases and J by 2 bases, leaving 10 bases between them. This CDR3 is built from 16 residues. Germline assignment: CDR1 MRHNA and CDR2 SNTAGT. The chain's CDR3 is CASSDSPGANTGELFF. CDR3 in DNA: TGTGCCAGCAGTGACTCTCCGGGCGCCAACACCGGGGAGCTGTTTTTT.

This clonotype appeared many times. The chain carries TRBV6-5 and TRBJ2-5, with D possibly matching TRBD1 (6 bases). Trimming left V 5 bases short and J 5 bases short, with 18 bases between. CDR3 length equals 15 residues. The germline V gene encodes CDR1 MNHEY and CDR2 SVGAGI. CDR3 protein: CASSLGTGWDETQYF. The CDR3 DNA follows: TGTGCCAGCAGTCTGGGCACAGGGTGGGATGAGACCCAGTACTTC.

In this sample, this clonotype turned up a few times. The chain combines TRBV24-1 with TRBJ1-2; 7 nucleotides align to TRBD1. Per germline, CDR1 KGHDR and CDR2 SFDVKD. The length of the CDR3 is 18 residues. Losses at the gene ends were 3 bases for V and 4 bases for J; bases not matched to a gene: 16. The CDR3, as DNA: TGTGCCACCAGTGATCATACCCTTACAGGGGCAGCCCCCTATGGCTACACCTTC. This encodes CATSDHTLTGAAPYGYTF.